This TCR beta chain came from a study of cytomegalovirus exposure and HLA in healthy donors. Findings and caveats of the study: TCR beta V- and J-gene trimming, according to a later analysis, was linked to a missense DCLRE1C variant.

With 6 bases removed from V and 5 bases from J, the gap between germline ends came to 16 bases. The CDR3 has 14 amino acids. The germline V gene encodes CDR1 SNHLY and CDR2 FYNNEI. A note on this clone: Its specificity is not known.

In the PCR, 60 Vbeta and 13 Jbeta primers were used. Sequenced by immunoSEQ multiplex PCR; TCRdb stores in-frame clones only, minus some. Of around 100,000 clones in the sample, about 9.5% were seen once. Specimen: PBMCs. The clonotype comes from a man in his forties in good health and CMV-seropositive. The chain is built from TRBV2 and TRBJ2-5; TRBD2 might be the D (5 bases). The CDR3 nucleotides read TGTGCCAGCAGGTTAATGGGGAGAGGGGAGACCCAGTACTTC. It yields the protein CASRLMGRGETQYF.